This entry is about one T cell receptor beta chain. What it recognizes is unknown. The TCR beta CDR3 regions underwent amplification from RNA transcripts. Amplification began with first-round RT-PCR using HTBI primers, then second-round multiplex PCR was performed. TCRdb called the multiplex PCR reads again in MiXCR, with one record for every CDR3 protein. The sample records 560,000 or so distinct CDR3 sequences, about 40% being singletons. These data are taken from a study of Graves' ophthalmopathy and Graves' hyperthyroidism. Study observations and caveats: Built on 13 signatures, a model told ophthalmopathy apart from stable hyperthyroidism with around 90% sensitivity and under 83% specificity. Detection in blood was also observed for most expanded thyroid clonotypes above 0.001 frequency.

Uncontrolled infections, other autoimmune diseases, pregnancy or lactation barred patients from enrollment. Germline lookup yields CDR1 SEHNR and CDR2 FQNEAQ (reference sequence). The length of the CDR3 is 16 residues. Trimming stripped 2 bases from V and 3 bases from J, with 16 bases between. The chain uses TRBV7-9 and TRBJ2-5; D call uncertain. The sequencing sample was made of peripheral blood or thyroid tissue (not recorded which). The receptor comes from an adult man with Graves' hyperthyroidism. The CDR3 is CASSLKGVSAKETQYF. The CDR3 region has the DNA TGTGCCAGCAGCTTAAAAGGAGTGAGCGCCAAAGAGACCCAGTACTTC.